The present T cell receptor (beta chain) was sequenced within a study of T-cell reconstitution after alpha-beta-depleted transplantation in children. Findings and caveats of the study: Alpha-beta T cells present about two months after transplant were reported to originate from several hundred expanded graft clones. After one year, T-cell counts and TCRbeta diversity mostly came from new T cells. Some patients' high day-60 TCRbeta diversity was traced to surviving recipient T cells and thymic progenitors.

Unique molecular identifiers were built into the TCRbeta library. A single record per CDR3 protein comes from TCRdb applying MiXCR to the PCR reads. The sample lists roughly 490,000 distinct CDR3 sequences; roughly 10% were seen once. The CDR3 contains 14 residues. V gave up 6 bases and J gave up 4 bases, with 18 bases separating them. Germline CDR1 and CDR2: DFQATT and SNEGSKA (reference sequence). On this clonotype: Its antigen remains unknown.

This chain links TRBV20-1 with TRBJ1-1; D remains unclear. This clonotype was sampled from a female patient aged 2 to 10 who had a stem cell transplant for aplastic anemia, so the T cells may come from the graft donor. Here the sequenced sample was PBMCs, mostly from graft donor cells, taken 180 days after TCRalphabeta/CD19-depleted stem cell transplant. DNA for the CDR3: TGCAGTGCCCCTGGGCAGAGTTCGGGCACTGAAGCTTTCTTT. Residues: CSAPGQSSGTEAFF.